The 21 T cell receptor beta chains in this list originate from one sample, sequenced in a study of T cell responses to AZD1222 COVID-19 vaccine. The method was immunoSEQ multiplex PCR; TCRdb's version includes in-frame clones alone and lacks a portion of them. The data show 28,000 or so clones, with 88% seen just once and around 2.7% held by the top ten. Specimen: peripheral blood, collected 28 days after the second AZD1222 dose. Every receptor here comes from an adult who received the AZD1222 COVID-19 vaccine.

The J gene is TRBJ1-5, the V gene TRBV15, with unresolved D. Trimming pared 0 bases from V and 5 bases from J, leaving 11 bases between. The CDR3 length is 15 residues. Per germline, CDR1 LNHNV and CDR2 YYDKDF (reference sequence). The CDR3 spells CATSREGMTDQPQHF. CDR3 coding DNA: TGTGCCACCAGCAGAGAGGGGATGACGGATCAGCCCCAGCATTTT.

The chain combines TRBV11-2 with TRBJ1-1; 10 nucleotides agree with TRBD1. Germline loops: CDR1 SGHAT, CDR2 FQNNGV. The CDR3 totals 14 residues. With V trimmed by 3 bases and J by 5 bases, 3 bases remained unmatched. The CDR3 sequence is CASSFGGQGTEAFF. The CDR3 DNA follows: TGTGCCAGCAGCTTCGGGGGACAGGGGACTGAAGCTTTCTTT.

The chain is built from TRBV5-8 and TRBJ1-5, with D perhaps matching TRBD1 (5 bases). The V gene's germline CDR1 is SGHTS and CDR2 YDEGEE. The CDR3 has 17 residues. With 0 bases removed from V and 1 base from J, the gap between germline ends came to 14 bases. The CDR3 DNA sequence: TGTGCCAGCAGCTTGGCCAATGTTCGGGGGAGCAATCAGCCCCAGCATTTT. This encodes CASSLANVRGSNQPQHF.

The genes are TRBV28 and TRBJ1-2; TRBD1 is a possible D gene (5 bases). With 3 bases removed from V and 6 bases from J, the gap between germline ends came to 11 bases. The germline V gene has CDR1 MDHEN and CDR2 SYDVKM. The CDR3 extends over 13 amino acids. In DNA, the CDR3 is TGTGCCAGCAGTTTTAGGGCAGGGCATGGCTACACCTTC. Translating gives CASSFRAGHGYTF.

V usage is TRBV5-8 and J usage is TRBJ2-7, with D perhaps matching TRBD2 (6 bases). This CDR3 has 20 residues. Germline V gene data show CDR1 as SGHTS and CDR2 as YDEGEE. The V end was cut by 0 bases, the J end by 2 bases, with 27 bases between. CDR3: CASSLVPFRGIIGEAYEQYF. CDR3 sequence (DNA): TGTGCCAGCAGCTTGGTTCCCTTCCGGGGGATTATCGGAGAAGCCTACGAGCAGTACTTC.

V and J are TRBV5-4 and TRBJ2-1; 8 nucleotides match TRBD2. The germline CDR1 and CDR2 sequences are SGHNT and YYREEE (reference sequence). This CDR3 is 15 amino acids long. Trimming removed 4 bases from V and 3 bases from J; junction bases left unmatched: 6. Written as DNA, the CDR3 is TGTGCCAGCAGCGGGGGACTAGTAGGCTACAATGAGCAGTTCTTC. Amino acid sequence: CASSGGLVGYNEQFF. Drawing the rest from reference TRBV5-4 and TRBJ2-1, the complete variable domain is ETGVTQSPTHLIKTRGQQVTLRCSSQSGHNTVSWYQQALGQGPQFIFQYYREEENGRGNFPPRFSGLQFPNYSSELNVNALELDDSALYLCASSGGLVGYNEQFFGPGTRLTVL.

The chain couples TRBV11-2 to TRBJ2-5, with D possibly being TRBD1 (5 bases). The ends were cut back, 2 bases at V and 3 bases at J, with 10 bases in the middle. The CDR3 loop spans 14 amino acids. CDR1 is SGHAT, CDR2 FQNNGV, per germline. CDR3 sequence reads: CASSLRQNEETQYF. The CDR3 region has the DNA TGTGCCAGCAGCTTACGACAGAACGAAGAGACCCAGTACTTC.

This rearrangement joins TRBV5-5 to TRBJ2-1; D may be TRBD2 (6 bases). The CDR3 is 16 residues long. CDR1 SGHKS and CDR2 YYEKEE come from the germline V gene (reference sequence). Trimming pared 4 bases from V and 6 bases from J, leaving 20 bases between. CDR3 nucleotides: TGTGCCAGCAGCGCTCATGCGAGCCCCGGGGGCAATGAGCAGTTCTTC. It specifies CASSAHASPGGNEQFF.

The chain carries TRBV2 and TRBJ2-7; the D gene is possibly TRBD1 (7 bases). The CDR3 has 15 amino acids. Germline loops: CDR1 SNHLY, CDR2 FYNNEI. V shed 3 bases and J shed 6 bases, with 18 bases lying between them. This chain's CDR3 is CASSDTQGGRGEQYF. The CDR3 nucleotides are TGTGCCAGCAGTGACACTCAGGGGGGAAGGGGCGAGCAGTACTTC.

The gene calls are TRBV28 and TRBJ1-2, with D uncertain. There are 15 residues in the CDR3. Germline CDR1 reads MDHEN; CDR2 reads SYDVKM. V lost 6 bases, J lost 0 bases, and 14 bases lay in between. The CDR3 loop reads CASRQLGISNYGYTF. The CDR3 DNA is TGTGCCAGCAGGCAGCTTGGGATTTCTAACTATGGCTACACCTTC.

This clone was seen more than once but under ten times. V and J are TRBV4-3 and TRBJ1-2; TRBD1 might be the D (6 bases). CDR1 is LGHNA, CDR2 YSLEER, per germline. The CDR3 loop spans 15 amino acids. Trimming removed 0 bases from V and 4 bases from J, with 12 bases in between. The CDR3 reads CASSQDSQGTYGYTF. The CDR3 bases are TGCGCCAGCAGCCAAGATTCGCAGGGGACCTATGGCTACACCTTC.

CDR3 in DNA: TGTGCCAGCAGCCATCCCGGGACAGATCCCTACAATGAGCAGTTCTTC. It is translated as CASSHPGTDPYNEQFF. The chain combines TRBV3-1 (or the pseudogene TRBV3-2) with TRBJ2-1; 7 nucleotides line up with TRBD1. The V and J ends lost 3 bases and 2 bases, in that order; junction bases with no gene match: 7. This CDR3 contains 16 residues. Germline CDR1 and CDR2: LGHDT and YNNKEL (reference sequence).

This clone was counted once. V is TRBV7-8 and J is TRBJ2-1, with 9 bases lining up with TRBD2. Germline assignment: CDR1 SGHVS and CDR2 FQNEAQ. With V trimmed by 4 bases and J by 4 bases, 11 bases remained unmatched. This CDR3 contains 17 residues. The CDR3 DNA is TGTGCCAGCAGCTCGCCGCCCGGGACTAGCCGATACAATGAGCAGTTCTTC. The encoded protein is CASSSPPGTSRYNEQFF.

The chain recombines TRBV5-5 with TRBJ1-3, with D possibly being TRBD1 (5 bases). CDR3 length equals 13 residues. V gave up 3 bases and J gave up 4 bases, with 8 bases separating them. Per germline, CDR1 SGHKS and CDR2 YYEKEE (reference sequence). The CDR3 loop reads CASSSGSGNTIYF. The CDR3 coding sequence is TGTGCCAGCAGCTCAGGGTCAGGAAACACCATATATTTT.

The chain employs TRBV7-2 and TRBJ2-3, with TRBD1 matching 10 bases. The CDR3 has 14 amino acids. The germline V gene encodes CDR1 SGHTA and CDR2 FQGNSA. V was clipped by 5 bases and J by 5 bases; unmatched bases: 4. CDR3 bases: TGTGCCAGCAGCACTCGGACAGGGGGAGATACGCAGTATTTT. It yields the protein CASSTRTGGDTQYF.

The chain has TRBV5-1 and TRBJ1-4, with 7 bases matching TRBD1. This CDR3 comprises 16 residues. The V and J ends lost 5 bases and 0 bases, in that order; junction bases with no gene match: 7. Germline CDR1 reads SGHRS; CDR2 reads YFSETQ. CDR3 loop: CASRQGTATTNEKLFF. The CDR3 DNA follows: TGCGCCAGCAGGCAGGGGACAGCAACAACTAATGAAAAACTGTTTTTT. Together with reference TRBV5-1 and TRBJ1-4, the CDR3 gives the full variable domain: KAGVTQTPRYLIKTRGQQVTLSCSPISGHRSVSWYQQTPGQGLQFLFEYFSETQRNKGNFPGRFSGRQFSNSRSEMNVSTLELGDSALYLCASRQGTATTNEKLFFGSGTQLSVL.

In this sample, this clone turned up a few times. The V gene is TRBV5-1, the J gene TRBJ2-2; 8 nucleotides agree with TRBD2. The germline V gene has CDR1 SGHRS and CDR2 YFSETQ. This CDR3 has 16 residues. The V gene end was trimmed by 1 base and the J gene end by 0 bases; junction bases not matched to a gene: 2. The CDR3 coding sequence is TGCGCCAGCAGCTTGAGCGGGGGCACGAACACCGGGGAGCTGTTTTTT. Its protein product is CASSLSGGTNTGELFF.

The rearrangement links TRBV7-8 to TRBJ1-2; no clear D. The germline V gene has CDR1 SGHVS and CDR2 FQNEAQ. The CDR3 is 14 residues long. V was cut by 2 bases and J by 0 bases, with 7 bases left in between. CDR3 region: CASSLQEANYGYTF. DNA for the CDR3: TGTGCCAGCAGCTTACAGGAAGCTAACTATGGCTACACCTTC. The full variable domain, rest sourced from reference TRBV7-8 and TRBJ1-2, is GAGVSQSPRYKVAKRGQDVALRCDPISGHVSLFWYQQALGQGPEFLTYFQNEAQLDKSGLPSDRFFAERPEGSVSTLKIQRTQQEDSAVYLCASSLQEANYGYTFGSGTRLTVV.

This clone was found once. The chain employs TRBV4-2 and TRBJ2-5; 11 nucleotides align to TRBD2. Germline loops: CDR1 LGHNA, CDR2 YNFKEQ. The CDR3 sequence is 16 residues long. V lost 0 bases, J lost 5 bases, and 5 bases stayed unmatched. This chain's CDR3 is CASSQDPSGGLETQYF. CDR3 coding DNA: TGTGCCAGCAGCCAAGATCCTAGCGGGGGGTTGGAGACCCAGTACTTC.

The J gene is TRBJ2-1, the V gene TRBV4-1; 7 positions match TRBD1. V shed 0 bases and J 4 bases; nucleotides not matched to a gene: 3. The CDR3 covers 15 residues. In germline, CDR1 is MGHRA, CDR2 YSYEKL. The CDR3, as DNA: TGCGCCAGCAGCCAAGATGGGACAGTGTACAATGAGCAGTTCTTC. Translating gives CASSQDGTVYNEQFF.

The rearrangement uses TRBV20-1 and TRBJ2-7; D is possibly TRBD2 (5 bases). Trimming took off 4 bases at V and 0 bases at J, with 10 bases between the two ends. CDR3 size: 13 residues. Germline loops: CDR1 DFQATT, CDR2 SNEGSKA (reference sequence). The CDR3 reads CSANDGSSYEQYF. CDR3 bases: TGCAGTGCTAATGATGGGAGCTCCTACGAGCAGTACTTC.